This passage covers 16 T cell receptor beta chains from one sample sequenced in a study of cytomegalovirus exposure and HLA in healthy donors. Method: immunoSEQ multiplex PCR; TCRdb's copy keeps in-frame clones and lacks some. The sample consists of about 140,000 clones, approximately 85% of them appearing once. The sequencing input was PBMCs. Receptor source: a woman in her thirties in good health and CMV-seronegative.

This rearrangement joins TRBV11-2 to TRBJ2-2; 7 nucleotides match TRBD1. V was clipped by 4 bases and J by 0 bases; unmatched bases: 2. The V gene's germline CDR1 is SGHAT and CDR2 FQNNGV. The CDR3 loop spans 15 amino acids. The CDR3 here is CASSYGTANTGELFF. The CDR3 DNA sequence: TGTGCCAGCAGCTACGGGACAGCGAACACCGGGGAGCTGTTTTTT.

In this sample, this clone turned up once. This rearrangement joins TRBV4-1 to TRBJ1-1; no reliable D call. The CDR3 covers 13 residues. CDR1 and CDR2 (germline): MGHRA, YSYEKL. V was trimmed by 5 bases and J by 1 base, leaving 8 bases between them. The chain's CDR3 is CASSRDKNTEAFF. The DNA for the CDR3 is TGCGCCAGCAGCAGAGACAAGAACACTGAAGCTTTCTTT.

The rearrangement links TRBV7-2 to TRBJ1-2; D is possibly TRBD1 (6 bases). V was trimmed by 6 bases and J by 6 bases, leaving 11 bases between them. This CDR3 is 12 amino acids long. Germline V gene lookup returns CDR1 SGHTA and CDR2 FQGNSA. CDR3 DNA sequence: TGTGCCAGCAGAAACAGGGCAGATGGCTACACCTTC. Translating gives CASRNRADGYTF.

J is TRBJ2-3 and V is TRBV18; unclear D gene. There are 15 residues in the CDR3. Germline assignment: CDR1 KGHSH and CDR2 LQKENI. Trimming took off 3 bases at V and 2 bases at J, with 12 bases between the two ends. CDR3 coding DNA: TGTGCCAGCTCACCTTGGGCATCGGTCACAGATACGCAGTATTTT. The encoded protein is CASSPWASVTDTQYF.

The chain uses TRBV7-2 and TRBJ1-6, with D uncertain. V was trimmed by 5 bases and J by 0 bases, leaving 8 bases between them. The CDR3 contains 15 residues. In germline, CDR1 is SGHTA, CDR2 FQGNSA. CDR3 DNA sequence: TGTGCCAGCAGCCCCTTGAGCTCCTATAATTCACCCCTCCACTTT. Residues: CASSPLSSYNSPLHF.

The genes are TRBV6-6 and TRBJ2-3; the match to TRBD1 covers 8 bases. The V and J ends lost 6 bases and 1 base, in that order; junction bases with no gene match: 6. Per germline, CDR1 MNHNY and CDR2 SVGAGI (reference sequence). This CDR3 has 15 amino acids. CDR3 nucleotide sequence: TGTGCCAGCAGATTAGGACAGGGCCGCACAGATACGCAGTATTTT. Its protein product is CASRLGQGRTDTQYF.

The chain's CDR3 is CASKKDRGNNQPQHF. The CDR3 region has the DNA TGTGCTAGTAAAAAGGACAGGGGAAACAATCAGCCCCAGCATTTT. The chain joins TRBV12-5 to TRBJ1-5, with 9 positions matching TRBD1. The CDR3 totals 15 residues. The germline V gene encodes CDR1 LGHNT and CDR2 FRNRAP. J lost 3 bases, V lost 8 bases, and 8 bases had no gene match. The full variable domain, rest sourced from reference TRBV12-5 and TRBJ1-5, is DARVTQTPRHKVTEMGQEVTMRCQPILGHNTVFWYRQTMMQGLELLAYFRNRAPLDDSGMPKDRFSAEMPDATLATLKIQPSEPRDSAVYFCASKKDRGNNQPQHFGDGTRLSIL.

The chain employs TRBV5-6 and TRBJ1-1; D call uncertain. The CDR3 spans 13 residues. The germline V gene has CDR1 SGHDT and CDR2 YYEEEE. Trimming pared 5 bases from V and 1 base from J, leaving 9 bases between. CDR3 in amino acids: CASSSSGNTEAFF. The DNA of the CDR3 is TGTGCCAGCAGTTCAAGCGGGAACACTGAAGCTTTCTTT.

The rearrangement uses TRBV11-1 and TRBJ2-5, with 15 bases matching TRBD2. The length of the CDR3 is 17 residues. The V segment lost 2 bases and the J segment 3 bases; nucleotides outside the gene matches: 4. Germline values: CDR1 SGHAT, CDR2 FQDESV (reference sequence). DNA for the CDR3: TGTGCCAGCAGCTTATGGGGACTAGCGGGGGGTGAAGAGACCCAGTACTTC. Amino acids: CASSLWGLAGGEETQYF.

The chain carries TRBV5-1 and TRBJ1-6; TRBD1 aligns across 7 bases. Unmatched junction bases numbered 9, after V lost 4 bases and J lost 8 bases. Germline-derived CDR1 and CDR2 are SGHRS and YFSETQ. This CDR3 has 15 residues. In DNA form, the CDR3 reads TGCGCCAGCAGCCCACAGGGGCTCGAGGATTCACCCCTCCACTTT. This encodes CASSPQGLEDSPLHF.

CDR3 protein: CASSSDRGEQYF. CDR3 coding DNA: TGTGCCAGCAGCTCAGACAGGGGCGAGCAGTACTTC. J is TRBJ2-7 and V is TRBV7-8; 8 bases map to TRBD1. There are 12 residues in the CDR3. The germline V gene encodes CDR1 SGHVS and CDR2 FQNEAQ. After removal of 4 bases from V and 6 bases from J, the junction contained 2 bases not matched to a gene.

V gene TRBV7-6 combines with J gene TRBJ1-2; possibly TRBD1 for D (5 bases). The CDR3 spans 15 residues. Trimming removed 1 base at V and 3 bases at J, with 12 bases between. Germline CDR1 reads SGHVS; CDR2 reads FNYEAQ. The CDR3 sequence: CASSLEGRADYGYTF. The CDR3 DNA is TGTGCCAGCAGCTTAGAGGGCAGGGCGGACTATGGCTACACCTTC. Full variable domain (remainder filled in from reference TRBV7-6 and TRBJ1-2): GAGVSQSPRYKVTKRGQDVALRCDPISGHVSLYWYRQALGQGPEFLTYFNYEAQQDKSGLPNDRFSAERPEGSISTLTIQRTEQRDSAMYRCASSLEGRADYGYTFGSGTRLTVV.

The chain has TRBV2 and TRBJ1-5; a possible D gene is TRBD1 (6 bases). The CDR3 length is 14 residues. Looked up from germline, CDR1 is SNHLY and CDR2 is FYNNEI. V was shortened by 8 bases and J by 1 base, with 12 bases between the two germline ends. The CDR3 region is CASGDTRSNQPQHF. The DNA for the CDR3 is TGTGCCAGCGGGGACACACGAAGCAATCAGCCCCAGCATTTT.

This clone was seen a handful of times. The rearrangement links TRBV6-5 to TRBJ1-2; TRBD1 matches 7 bases. V lost 5 bases to trimming and J lost 4 bases; unmatched junction nucleotides: 7. This CDR3 region has 14 residues. Germline V gene lookup returns CDR1 MNHEY and CDR2 SVGAGI. The CDR3 bases are TGTGCCAGCAGTCCCAGGGGGACCGGCTATGGCTACACCTTC. It yields the protein CASSPRGTGYGYTF.

The chain employs TRBV2 and TRBJ2-7; 9 nucleotides line up with TRBD1. The CDR3 is 15 residues long. Germline V gene lookup returns CDR1 SNHLY and CDR2 FYNNEI. With V trimmed by 4 bases and J by 2 bases, 6 bases remained unmatched. The CDR3 loop reads CASSVIGTGPYEQYF. As DNA, the CDR3 is TGTGCCAGCAGTGTTATCGGGACAGGGCCCTACGAGCAGTACTTC.

The chain couples TRBV19 to TRBJ2-7; 8 nucleotides align to TRBD1. The CDR3 has 13 amino acids. J was trimmed by 5 bases and V by 5 bases; bases with no gene match: 5. Per germline, CDR1 LNHDA and CDR2 SQIVND (reference sequence). Here the CDR3 DNA reads TGTGCCAGTAGTCCCTACAGGGGGGACGAGCAGTACTTC. Translation: CASSPYRGDEQYF. Full variable domain (outside the CDR3, taken from reference TRBV19 and TRBJ2-7): DGGITQSPKYLFRKEGQNVTLSCEQNLNHDAMYWYRQDPGQGLRLIYYSQIVNDFQKGDIAEGYSVSREKKESFPLTVTSAQKNPTAFYLCASSPYRGDEQYFGPGTRLTVT.